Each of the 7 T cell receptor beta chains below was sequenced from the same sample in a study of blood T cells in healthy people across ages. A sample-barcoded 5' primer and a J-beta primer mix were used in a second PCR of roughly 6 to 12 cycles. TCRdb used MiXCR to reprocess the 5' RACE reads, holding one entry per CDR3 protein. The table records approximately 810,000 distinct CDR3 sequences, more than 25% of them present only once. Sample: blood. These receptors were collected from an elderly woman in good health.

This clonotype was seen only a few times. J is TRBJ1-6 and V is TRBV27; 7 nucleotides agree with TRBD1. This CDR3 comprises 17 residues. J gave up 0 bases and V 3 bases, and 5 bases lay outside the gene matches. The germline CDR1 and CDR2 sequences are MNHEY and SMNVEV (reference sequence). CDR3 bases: TGTGCCAGCAGTTTCACAGGGGCTAGCTCCTATAATTCACCCCTCCACTTT. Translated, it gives CASSFTGASSYNSPLHF.

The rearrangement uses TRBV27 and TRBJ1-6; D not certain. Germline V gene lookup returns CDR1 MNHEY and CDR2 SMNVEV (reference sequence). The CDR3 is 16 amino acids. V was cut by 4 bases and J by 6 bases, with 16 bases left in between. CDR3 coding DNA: TGTGCCAGCAGTTCCGGCGGGTCGGGCTGTAATTCACCCCTCCACTTT. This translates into CASSSGGSGCNSPLHF.

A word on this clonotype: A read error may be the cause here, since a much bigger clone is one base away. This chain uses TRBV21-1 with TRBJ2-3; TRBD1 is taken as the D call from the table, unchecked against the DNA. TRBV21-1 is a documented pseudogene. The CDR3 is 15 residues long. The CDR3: CASSKGHRLIDTQYF. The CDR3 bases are TGTGCCAGCAGCAAAGGACACAGGCTCATAGATACGCAGTATTTT.

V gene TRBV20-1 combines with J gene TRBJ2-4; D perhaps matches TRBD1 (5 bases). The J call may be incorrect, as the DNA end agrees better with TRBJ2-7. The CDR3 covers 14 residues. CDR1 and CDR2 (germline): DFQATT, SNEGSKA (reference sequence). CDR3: CSASSREDLCEQYF. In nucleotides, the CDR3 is TGCAGTGCTAGTTCCAGGGAAGATTTGTGCGAGCAGTACTTC.

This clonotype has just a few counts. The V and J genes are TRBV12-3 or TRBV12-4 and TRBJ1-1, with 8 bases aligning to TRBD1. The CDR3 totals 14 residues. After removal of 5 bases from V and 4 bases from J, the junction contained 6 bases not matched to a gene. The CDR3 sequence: CASSRRTGLTEAFF. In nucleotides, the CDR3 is TGTGCCAGCAGTCGAAGGACAGGGCTCACTGAAGCTTTCTTT.

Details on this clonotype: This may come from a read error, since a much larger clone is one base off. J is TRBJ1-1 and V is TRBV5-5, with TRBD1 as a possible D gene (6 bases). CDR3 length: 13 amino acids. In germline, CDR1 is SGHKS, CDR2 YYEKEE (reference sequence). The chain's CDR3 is CAGSRTVNTEAFF. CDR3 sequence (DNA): TGTGCCGGCAGCCGGACAGTGAACACTGAAGCTTTCTTT.

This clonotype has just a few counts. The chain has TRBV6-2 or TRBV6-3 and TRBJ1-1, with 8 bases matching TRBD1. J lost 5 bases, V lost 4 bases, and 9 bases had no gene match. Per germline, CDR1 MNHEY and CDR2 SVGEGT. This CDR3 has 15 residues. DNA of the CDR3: TGTGCCAGCAGTTTTTCGGGACAGGATCGAACTGAAGCTTTCTTT. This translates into CASSFSGQDRTEAFF.